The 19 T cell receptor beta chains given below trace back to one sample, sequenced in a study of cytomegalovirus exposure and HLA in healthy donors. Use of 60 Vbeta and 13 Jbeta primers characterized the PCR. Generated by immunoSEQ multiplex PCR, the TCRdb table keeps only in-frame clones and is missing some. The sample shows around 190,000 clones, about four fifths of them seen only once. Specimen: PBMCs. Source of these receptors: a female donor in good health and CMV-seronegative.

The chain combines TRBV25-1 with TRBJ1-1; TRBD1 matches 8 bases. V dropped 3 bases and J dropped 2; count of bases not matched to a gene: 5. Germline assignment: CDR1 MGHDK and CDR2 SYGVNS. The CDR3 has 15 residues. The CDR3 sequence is CASSDRTGTNTEAFF. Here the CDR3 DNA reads TGTGCCAGCAGTGACCGGACAGGGACTAACACTGAAGCTTTCTTT.

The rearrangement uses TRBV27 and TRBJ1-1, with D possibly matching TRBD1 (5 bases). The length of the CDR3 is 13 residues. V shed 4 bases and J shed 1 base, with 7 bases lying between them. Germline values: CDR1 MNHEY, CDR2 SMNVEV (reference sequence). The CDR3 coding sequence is TGTGCCAGCAGTTCAACAGGGAACACTGAAGCTTTCTTT. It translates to CASSSTGNTEAFF.

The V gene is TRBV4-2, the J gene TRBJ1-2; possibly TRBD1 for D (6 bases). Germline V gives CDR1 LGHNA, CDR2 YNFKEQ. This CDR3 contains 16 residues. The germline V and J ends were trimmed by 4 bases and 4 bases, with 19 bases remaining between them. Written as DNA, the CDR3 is TGTGCCAGCAGCCCAGGGGCGGGAGGATTGGGCTATGGCTACACCTTC. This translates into CASSPGAGGLGYGYTF.

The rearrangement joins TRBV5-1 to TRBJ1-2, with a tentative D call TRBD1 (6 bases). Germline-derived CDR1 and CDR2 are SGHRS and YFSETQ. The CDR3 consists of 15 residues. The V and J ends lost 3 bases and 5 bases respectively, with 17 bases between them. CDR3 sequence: CASSSSAGTNYGYTF. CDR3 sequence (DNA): TGCGCCAGCAGCTCGTCAGCCGGGACAAATTATGGCTACACCTTC.

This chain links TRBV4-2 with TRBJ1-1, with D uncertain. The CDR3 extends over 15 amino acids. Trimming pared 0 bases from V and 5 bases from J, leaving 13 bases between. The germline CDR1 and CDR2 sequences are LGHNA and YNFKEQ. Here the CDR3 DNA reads TGTGCCAGCAGCCAAGAATGGGCAGCTAAGACTGAAGCTTTCTTT. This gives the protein CASSQEWAAKTEAFF.

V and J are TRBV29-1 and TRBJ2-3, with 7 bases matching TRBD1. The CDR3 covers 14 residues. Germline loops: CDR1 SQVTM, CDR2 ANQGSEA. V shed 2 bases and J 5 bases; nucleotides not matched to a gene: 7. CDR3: CSVEPRTGVDTQYF. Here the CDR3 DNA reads TGCAGCGTTGAACCACGGACAGGCGTAGATACGCAGTATTTT.

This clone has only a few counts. The chain's CDR3 is CASSELLGTSGGPGFGYNEQFF. CDR3 DNA: TGTGCCAGCAGTGAACTCCTAGGGACTAGCGGGGGCCCAGGGTTCGGTTACAATGAGCAGTTCTTC. The chain is built from TRBV2 and TRBJ2-1; 14 bases fit TRBD2. Germline lookup yields CDR1 SNHLY and CDR2 FYNNEI. The CDR3 is 22 amino acids. J lost 4 bases, V lost 2 bases, and 19 bases had no gene match.

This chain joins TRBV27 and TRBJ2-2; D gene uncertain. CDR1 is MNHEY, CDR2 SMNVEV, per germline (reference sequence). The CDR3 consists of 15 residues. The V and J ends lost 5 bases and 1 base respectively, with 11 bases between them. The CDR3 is CASSVSPGNTGELFF. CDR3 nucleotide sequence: TGTGCCAGCAGTGTCTCCCCAGGGAACACCGGGGAGCTGTTTTTT.

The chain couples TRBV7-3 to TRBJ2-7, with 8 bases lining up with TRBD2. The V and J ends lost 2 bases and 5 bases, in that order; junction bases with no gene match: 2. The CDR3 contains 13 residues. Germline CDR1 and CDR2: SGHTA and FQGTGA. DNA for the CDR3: TGTGCCAGCAGCTTACGGGGGGGCAACGAGCAGTACTTC. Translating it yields CASSLRGGNEQYF.

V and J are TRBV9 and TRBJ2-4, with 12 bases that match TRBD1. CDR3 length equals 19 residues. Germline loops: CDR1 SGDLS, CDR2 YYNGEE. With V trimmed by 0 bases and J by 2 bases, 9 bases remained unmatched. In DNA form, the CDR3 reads TGTGCCAGCAGCGTAGGCTCCCGGGACAGGGGGCCTACCAAAAACATTCAGTACTTC. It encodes CASSVGSRDRGPTKNIQYF.

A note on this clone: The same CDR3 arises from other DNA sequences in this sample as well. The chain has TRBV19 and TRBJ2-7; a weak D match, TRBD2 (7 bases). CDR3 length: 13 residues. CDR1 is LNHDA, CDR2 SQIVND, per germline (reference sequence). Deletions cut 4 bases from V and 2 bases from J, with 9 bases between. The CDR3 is CASSRGGAYEQYF. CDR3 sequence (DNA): TGTGCCAGTAGTAGAGGGGGGGCCTACGAGCAGTACTTC.

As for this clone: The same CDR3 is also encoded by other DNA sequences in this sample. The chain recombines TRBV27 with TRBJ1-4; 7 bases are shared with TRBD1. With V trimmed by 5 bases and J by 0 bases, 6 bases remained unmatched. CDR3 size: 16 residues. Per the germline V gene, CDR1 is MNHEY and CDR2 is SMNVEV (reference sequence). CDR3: CASSPGDSTTNEKLFF. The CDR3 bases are TGTGCCAGCAGTCCGGGGGACAGCACAACTAATGAAAAACTGTTTTTT. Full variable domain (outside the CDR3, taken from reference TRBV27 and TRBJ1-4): EAQVTQNPRYLITVTGKKLTVTCSQNMNHEYMSWYRQDPGLGLRQIYYSMNVEVTDKGDVPEGYKVSRKEKRNFPLILESPSPNQTSLYFCASSPGDSTTNEKLFFGSGTQLSVL.

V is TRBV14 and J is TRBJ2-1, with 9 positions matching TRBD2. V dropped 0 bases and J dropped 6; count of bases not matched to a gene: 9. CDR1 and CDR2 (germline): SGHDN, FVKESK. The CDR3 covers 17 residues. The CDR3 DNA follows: TGTGCCAGCAGCCAAGAAATCGTACTAGCGGGTTTCAATGAGCAGTTCTTC. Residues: CASSQEIVLAGFNEQFF.

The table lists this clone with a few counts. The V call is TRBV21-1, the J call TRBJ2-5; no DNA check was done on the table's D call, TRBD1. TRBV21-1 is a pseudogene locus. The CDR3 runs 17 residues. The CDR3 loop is CASSKALGQGVEETQYF. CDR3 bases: TGTGCCAGCAGCAAAGCGCTTGGACAGGGGGTTGAGGAGACCCAGTACTTC.

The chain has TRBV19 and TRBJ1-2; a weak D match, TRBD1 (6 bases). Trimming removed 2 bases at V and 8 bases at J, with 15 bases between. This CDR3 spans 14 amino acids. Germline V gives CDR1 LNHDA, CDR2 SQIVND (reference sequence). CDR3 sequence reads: CASSITGGGLGYTF. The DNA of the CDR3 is TGTGCCAGTAGTATAACCGGGGGGGGGCTGGGCTACACCTTC.

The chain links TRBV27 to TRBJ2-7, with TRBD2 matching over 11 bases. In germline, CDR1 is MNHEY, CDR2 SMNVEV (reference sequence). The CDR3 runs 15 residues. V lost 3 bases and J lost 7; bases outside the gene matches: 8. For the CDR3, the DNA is TGTGCCAGCAGTTTTGAAACTAGCGGGAGTCGGGAGCAGTACTTC. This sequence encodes CASSFETSGSREQYF.

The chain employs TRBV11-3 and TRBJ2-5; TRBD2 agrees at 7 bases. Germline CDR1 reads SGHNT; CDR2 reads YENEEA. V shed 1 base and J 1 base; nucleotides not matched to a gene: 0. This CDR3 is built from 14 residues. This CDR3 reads CASSLGGGQETQYF. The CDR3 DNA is TGTGCCAGCAGCTTAGGGGGGGGCCAAGAGACCCAGTACTTC.

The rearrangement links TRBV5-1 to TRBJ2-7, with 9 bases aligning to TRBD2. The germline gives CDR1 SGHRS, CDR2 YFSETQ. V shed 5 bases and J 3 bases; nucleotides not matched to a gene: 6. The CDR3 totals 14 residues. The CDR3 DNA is TGCGCCAGCAGGCCGGGACTAGCAAACTACGAGCAGTACTTC. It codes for CASRPGLANYEQYF.

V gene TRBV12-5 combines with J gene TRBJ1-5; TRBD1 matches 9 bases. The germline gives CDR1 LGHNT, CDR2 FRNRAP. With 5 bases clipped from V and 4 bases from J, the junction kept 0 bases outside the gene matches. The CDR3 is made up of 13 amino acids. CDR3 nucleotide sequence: TGTGCTAGTGGTGGGACAGGGAATCAGCCCCAGCATTTT. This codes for CASGGTGNQPQHF. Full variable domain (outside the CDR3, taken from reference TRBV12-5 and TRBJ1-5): DARVTQTPRHKVTEMGQEVTMRCQPILGHNTVFWYRQTMMQGLELLAYFRNRAPLDDSGMPKDRFSAEMPDATLATLKIQPSEPRDSAVYFCASGGTGNQPQHFGDGTRLSIL.